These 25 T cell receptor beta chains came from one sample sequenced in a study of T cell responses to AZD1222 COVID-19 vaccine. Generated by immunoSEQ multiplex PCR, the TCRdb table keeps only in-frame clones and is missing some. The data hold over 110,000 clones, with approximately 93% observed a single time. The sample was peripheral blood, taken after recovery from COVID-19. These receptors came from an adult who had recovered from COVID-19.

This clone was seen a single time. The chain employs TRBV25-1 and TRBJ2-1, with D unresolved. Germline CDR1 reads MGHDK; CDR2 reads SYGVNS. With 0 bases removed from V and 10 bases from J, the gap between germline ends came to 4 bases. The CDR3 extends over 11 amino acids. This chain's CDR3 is CASSEYGEQFF. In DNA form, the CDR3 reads TGTGCCAGCAGTGAATACGGGGAGCAGTTCTTC.

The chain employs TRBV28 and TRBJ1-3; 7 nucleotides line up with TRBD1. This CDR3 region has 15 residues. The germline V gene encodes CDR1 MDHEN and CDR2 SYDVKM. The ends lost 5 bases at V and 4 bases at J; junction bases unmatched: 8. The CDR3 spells CASSTDRERGNTIYF. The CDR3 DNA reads TGTGCCAGCAGTACCGACAGGGAGAGGGGAAACACCATATATTTT.

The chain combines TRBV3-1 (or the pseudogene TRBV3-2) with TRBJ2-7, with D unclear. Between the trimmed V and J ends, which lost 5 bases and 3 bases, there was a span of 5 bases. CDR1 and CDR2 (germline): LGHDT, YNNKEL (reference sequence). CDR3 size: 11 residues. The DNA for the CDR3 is TGTGCCAGCAGCATTAGCTACGAGCAGTACTTC. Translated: CASSISYEQYF.

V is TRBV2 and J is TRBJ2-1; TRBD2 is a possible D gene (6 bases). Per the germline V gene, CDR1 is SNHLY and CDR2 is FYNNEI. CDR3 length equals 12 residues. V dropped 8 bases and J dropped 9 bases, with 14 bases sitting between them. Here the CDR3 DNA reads TGTGCCAGCGGCGGGGTCGGGCCTGAGCAGTTCTTC. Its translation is CASGGVGPEQFF.

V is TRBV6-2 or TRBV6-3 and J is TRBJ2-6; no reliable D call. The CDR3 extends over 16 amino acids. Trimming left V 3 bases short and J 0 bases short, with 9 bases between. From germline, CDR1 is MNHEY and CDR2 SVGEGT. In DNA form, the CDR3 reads TGTGCCAGCAGTTATGGACGCAACTCTGGGGCCAACGTCCTGACTTTC. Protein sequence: CASSYGRNSGANVLTF.

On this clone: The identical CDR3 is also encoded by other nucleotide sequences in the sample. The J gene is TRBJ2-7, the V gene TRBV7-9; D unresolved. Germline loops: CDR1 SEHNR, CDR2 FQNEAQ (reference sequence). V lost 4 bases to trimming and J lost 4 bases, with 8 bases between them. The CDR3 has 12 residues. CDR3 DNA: TGTGCCAGCAGCTCTCAAGGGTACGAGCAGTACTTC. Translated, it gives CASSSQGYEQYF.

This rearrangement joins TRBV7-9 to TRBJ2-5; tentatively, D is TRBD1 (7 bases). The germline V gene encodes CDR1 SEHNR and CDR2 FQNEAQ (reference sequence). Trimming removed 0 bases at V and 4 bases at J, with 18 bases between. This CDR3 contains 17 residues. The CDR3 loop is CASSLATGTGGGETQYF. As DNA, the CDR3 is TGTGCCAGCAGCTTAGCGACAGGGACCGGGGGAGGAGAGACCCAGTACTTC. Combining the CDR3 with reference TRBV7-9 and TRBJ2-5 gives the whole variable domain DTGVSQNPRHKITKRGQNVTFRCDPISEHNRLYWYRQTLGQGPEFLTYFQNEAQLEKSRLLSDRFSAERPKGSFSTLEIQRTEQGDSAMYLCASSLATGTGGGETQYFGPGTRLLVL.

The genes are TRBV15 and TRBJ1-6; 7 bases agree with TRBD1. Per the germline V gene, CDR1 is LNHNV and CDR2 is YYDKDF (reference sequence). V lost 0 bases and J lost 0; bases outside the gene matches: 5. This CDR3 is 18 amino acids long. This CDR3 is CATSRDRDSSSYNSPLHF. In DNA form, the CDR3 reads TGTGCCACCAGCAGAGATAGGGACAGTAGCTCCTATAATTCACCCCTCCACTTT.

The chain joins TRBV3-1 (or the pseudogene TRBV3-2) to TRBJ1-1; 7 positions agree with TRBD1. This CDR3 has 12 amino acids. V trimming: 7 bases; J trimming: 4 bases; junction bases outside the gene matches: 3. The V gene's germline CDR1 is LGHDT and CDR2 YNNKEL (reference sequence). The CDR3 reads CASTRQGTEAFF. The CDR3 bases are TGTGCCAGCACCCGACAGGGCACTGAAGCTTTCTTT.

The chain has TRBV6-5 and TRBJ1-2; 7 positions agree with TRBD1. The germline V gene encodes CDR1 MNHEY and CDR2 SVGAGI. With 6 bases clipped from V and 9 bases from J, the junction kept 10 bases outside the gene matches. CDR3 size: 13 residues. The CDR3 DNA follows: TGTGCCAGCAGCGCTGGACAGGCCCCTCGCTACACCTTC. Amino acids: CASSAGQAPRYTF.

This CDR3 reads CASSLLAEGYEQYF. The CDR3 DNA is TGTGCCAGCAGTTTATTAGCAGAGGGCTACGAGCAGTACTTC. The J gene is TRBJ2-7, the V gene TRBV27; D perhaps matches TRBD2 (5 bases). The CDR3 totals 14 residues. V gave up 1 base and J gave up 3 bases, with 10 bases separating them. Germline CDR1 reads MNHEY; CDR2 reads SMNVEV (reference sequence).

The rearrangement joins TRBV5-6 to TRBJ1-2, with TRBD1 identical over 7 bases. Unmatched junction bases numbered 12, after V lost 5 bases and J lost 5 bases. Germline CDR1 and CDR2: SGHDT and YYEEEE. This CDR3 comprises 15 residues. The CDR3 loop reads CASSPATGAPYGYTF. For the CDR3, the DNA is TGTGCCAGCAGTCCTGCTACAGGGGCGCCGTATGGCTACACCTTC.

As DNA, the CDR3 is TGTGCCAGCAGCGTTGGGGTTACCGGGGAGCTGTTTTTT. This encodes CASSVGVTGELFF. The chain recombines TRBV5-5 with TRBJ2-2; no definite D call. V was pared by 4 bases and J by 5 bases, with 9 bases between. CDR1 SGHKS and CDR2 YYEKEE come from the germline V gene (reference sequence). This CDR3 is built from 13 residues. Looking up the rest from reference TRBV5-5 and TRBJ2-2 gives the full variable domain: DAGVTQSPTHLIKTRGQQVTLRCSPISGHKSVSWYQQVLGQGPQFIFQYYEKEERGRGNFPDRFSARQFPNYSSELNVNALLLGDSALYLCASSVGVTGELFFGEGSRLTVL.

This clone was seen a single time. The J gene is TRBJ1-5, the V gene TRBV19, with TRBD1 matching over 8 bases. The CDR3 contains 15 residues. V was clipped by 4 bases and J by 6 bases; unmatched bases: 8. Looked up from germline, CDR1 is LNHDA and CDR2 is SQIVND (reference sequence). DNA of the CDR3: TGTGCCAGTAGTAGGACAGGGTTGCGGGGTCAGCCCCAGCATTTT. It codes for CASSRTGLRGQPQHF.

The CDR3 is CASSEALWRGYTF. As DNA, the CDR3 is TGTGCCAGCAGTGAAGCGCTCTGGCGGGGCTACACCTTC. The chain combines TRBV6-1 with TRBJ1-2, with D unresolved. Germline CDR1 is MNHNS and CDR2 is SASEGT. Trimming removed 0 bases from V and 8 bases from J, with 10 bases in between. This CDR3 is built from 13 residues.

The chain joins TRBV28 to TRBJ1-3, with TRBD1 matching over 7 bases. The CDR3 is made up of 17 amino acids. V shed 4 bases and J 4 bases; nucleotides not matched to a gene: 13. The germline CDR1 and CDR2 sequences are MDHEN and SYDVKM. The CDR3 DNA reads TGTGCCAGCAGTTCAAACAGGGGACGAATGGCCGGAAACACCATATATTTT. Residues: CASSSNRGRMAGNTIYF.

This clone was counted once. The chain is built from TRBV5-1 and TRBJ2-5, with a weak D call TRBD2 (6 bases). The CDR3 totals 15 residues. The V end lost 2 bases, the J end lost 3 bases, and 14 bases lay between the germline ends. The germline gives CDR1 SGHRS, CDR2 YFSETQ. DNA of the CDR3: TGCGCCAGCAGCTTCTTCGGGAGAGGTGAAGAGACCCAGTACTTC. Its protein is CASSFFGRGEETQYF. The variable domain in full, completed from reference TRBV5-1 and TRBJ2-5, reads KAGVTQTPRYLIKTRGQQVTLSCSPISGHRSVSWYQQTPGQGLQFLFEYFSETQRNKGNFPGRFSGRQFSNSRSEMNVSTLELGDSALYLCASSFFGRGEETQYFGPGTRLLVL.

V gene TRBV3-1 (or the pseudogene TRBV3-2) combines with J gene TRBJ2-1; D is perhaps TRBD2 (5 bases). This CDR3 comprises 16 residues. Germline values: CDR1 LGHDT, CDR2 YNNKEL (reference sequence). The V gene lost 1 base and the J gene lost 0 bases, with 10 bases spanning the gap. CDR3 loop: CASSQADFDSYNEQFF. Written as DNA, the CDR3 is TGTGCCAGCAGCCAAGCGGACTTTGACTCCTACAATGAGCAGTTCTTC.

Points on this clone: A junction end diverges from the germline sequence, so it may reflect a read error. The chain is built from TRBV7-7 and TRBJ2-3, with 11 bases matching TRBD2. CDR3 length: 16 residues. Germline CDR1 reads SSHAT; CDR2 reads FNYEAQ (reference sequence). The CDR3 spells CASSLGTSGPLDTQYF. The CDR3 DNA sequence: TGTGCTAGCAGCCTCGGGACTAGCGGTCCCTTGGATACGCAGTATTTT.

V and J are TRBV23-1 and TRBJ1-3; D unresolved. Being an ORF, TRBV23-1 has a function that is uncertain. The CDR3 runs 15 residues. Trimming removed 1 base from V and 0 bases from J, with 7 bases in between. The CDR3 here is CASSQLKDSGNTIYF. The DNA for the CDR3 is TGCGCCAGCAGTCAATTGAAAGACTCTGGAAACACCATATATTTT.

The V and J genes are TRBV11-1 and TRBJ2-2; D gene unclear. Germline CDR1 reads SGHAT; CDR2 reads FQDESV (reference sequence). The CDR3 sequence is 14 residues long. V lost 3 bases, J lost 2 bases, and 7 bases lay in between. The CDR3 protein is CASSLPGNTGELFF. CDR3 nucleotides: TGTGCCAGCAGCTTGCCGGGCAACACCGGGGAGCTGTTTTTT. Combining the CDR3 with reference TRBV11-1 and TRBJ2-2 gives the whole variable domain EAEVAQSPRYKITEKSQAVAFWCDPISGHATLYWYRQILGQGPELLVQFQDESVVDDSQLPKDRFSAERLKGVDSTLKIQPAELGDSAMYLCASSLPGNTGELFFGEGSRLTVL.

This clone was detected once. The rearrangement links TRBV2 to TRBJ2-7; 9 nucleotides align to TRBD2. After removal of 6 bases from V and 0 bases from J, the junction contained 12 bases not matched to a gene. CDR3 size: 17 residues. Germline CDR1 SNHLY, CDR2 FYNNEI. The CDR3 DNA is TGTGCCAGCAGGACAGACCTCGCGACTAGCGGCTCCTACGAGCAGTACTTC. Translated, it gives CASRTDLATSGSYEQYF.

CDR3 nucleotide sequence: TGTGCCAGCAGCGCTAATTGGGTTCCGGGACAGGGGAACACTGAAGCTTTCTTT. Protein product: CASSANWVPGQGNTEAFF. The chain couples TRBV11-3 to TRBJ1-1; 9 bases map to TRBD1. CDR3 length: 18 residues. V lost 5 bases, J lost 1 base, and 14 bases stayed unmatched. Germline V CDR1 and CDR2: SGHNT, YENEEA.

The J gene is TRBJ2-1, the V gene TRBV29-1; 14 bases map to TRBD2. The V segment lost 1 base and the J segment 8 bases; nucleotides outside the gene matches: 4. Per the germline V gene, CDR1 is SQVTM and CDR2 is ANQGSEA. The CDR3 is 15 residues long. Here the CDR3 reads CSVEGGTSGSYEQFF. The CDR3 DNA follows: TGCAGCGTTGAAGGGGGGACTAGCGGGAGCTATGAGCAGTTCTTC.

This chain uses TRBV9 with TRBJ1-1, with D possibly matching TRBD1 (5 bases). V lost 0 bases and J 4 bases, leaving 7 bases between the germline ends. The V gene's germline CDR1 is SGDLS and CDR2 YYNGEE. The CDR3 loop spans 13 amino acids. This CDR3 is CASSVDRGTEAFF. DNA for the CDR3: TGTGCCAGCAGCGTAGATAGGGGCACTGAAGCTTTCTTT.